This T cell receptor beta chain was identified during a study of shared clonotypes between healthy human individuals. Study results and limitations: Shared clonotypes: approximately 4.5% naive CD4, around 3.5% naive CD8, 2.3% memory CD4, more than 0.3% memory CD8. Rarefaction indicated that sorted-subset sequencing remained incomplete although depth was large.

Profiled with immunoSEQ multiplex PCR; TCRdb holds only in-frame clones, not every one. The sample comprises fewer than 1.8 million clones, about 98.5% of which are singletons, and 0.36% rests with the top ten. Details on this clone: Its antigen is undetermined.

Germline CDR1 and CDR2: ENHRY and SYGVKD. J gave up 1 base and V 6 bases, and 13 bases lay outside the gene matches. The CDR3 loop spans 17 amino acids. The sample comprised naive CD4+ T cells sorted from blood. The subset here: CD45RA+ positively selected. This chain links TRBV10-3 with TRBJ2-7, with TRBD2 matching 9 bases. This receptor was obtained from a man aged 30-40 years in good health. In DNA form, the CDR3 reads TGTGCCATCAGCCTCACCCTTAGCGGGAGAGGTTCCTACGAGCAGTACTTC. It is translated as CAISLTLSGRGSYEQYF.